The text below deals with one T cell receptor beta chain. What antigen it recognizes has not been identified. Per-base quality was not reported, and no clone a single base away is much larger than it. The immunoSEQ hsTCRbeta Kit was used to sequence TCR beta CDR3 regions from DNA. The study's processing was this. TCR sequencing data were analysed with the ImmunoSEQ Analyzer. T cell clonality was defined as 1 minus Pielou's evenness, calculated on productive rearrangements. T cell diversity was measured with the inverse Simpson index on productive templates. T cell density was expressed as TCR beta template counts normalized to usable DNA, with usable DNA estimated by amplifying and sequencing housekeeping genes. Two-sided Kruskal-Wallis tests were used to compare TCR metrics between histologic stages. TCRdb carries this immuneACCESS record with in-frame sequences only. Its versions omit some clonotypes, under half of them owing to an unresolved V gene in the studies checked, with the rest unexplained. V and J calls and clone size are as listed in that table; D and trimming were resolved from the DNA. The sample contains about 6,100 clones, roughly 80% of them found a single time. Of the sample, around 6% is held by the ten largest clones.

CDR1 and CDR2 were assigned from the germline V gene as SGHTA and FQGNSA. Trimming costs V 0 bases and J 4 bases, and their ends lie 12 bases apart. Including cysteine and phenylalanine, the CDR3 has 15 amino acids. The entry retains the CDR3 DNA only, 45 bases that are in frame from base 1. The sample originates from a study of immune evolution from preneoplasia to lung adenocarcinoma (dated by TCRdb to about 2021). In terms of the full investigation: The study profiled immune contexture across lung adenocarcinoma precursors and invasive adenocarcinoma using immune gene expression, TCR sequencing and multiplex immunofluorescence. Resected precursor lesions (AAH, AIS, MIA) and invasive adenocarcinomas were compared with paired morphologically normal lung tissue. Sample size was determined by specimen availability and not by a prior power calculation. The immune data were integrated with whole exome sequencing and methylation data from the same cohort of nodules. The overall cohort was made up of fewer than 70 patients with pulmonary nodules who had surgical resection. The TCR sequencing data were obtained from about 47 patients. According to the study, over a hundred samples were used for TCR sequencing. POLYSOLVER was used to infer class I HLA alleles from exome data, and LOHHLA was used to detect allele-specific HLA loss. Beyond this particular receptor, the publication reports: The findings were based on association rather than direct causation, and larger cohorts with long-term follow-up and longitudinal biopsies were deemed needed. Because all patients came from Japan and China, whether the findings apply to Western populations was uncertain. Clonality was highest in normal lung, while later-stage lesions appeared to have lower clonality but higher T cell density and diversity. Top T cell clone frequencies were highest in normal lung and appeared to decrease progressively from AAH through AIS, MIA and invasive adenocarcinoma.

Resection was performed on patients in Japan or China between about 2013 and 2018. Histologic diagnosis of each case was confirmed independently by two lung cancer pathologists on H&E slides. FFPE tissue was used for DNA isolation with the AllPrep DNA/RNA FFPE Kit. The sample taken for sequencing was FFPE adjacent normal lung tissue. Recombination joined TRBV7-2 with TRBJ1-2; the D gene is perhaps TRBD1, from 5 matching bases. This sequence was found in a donor older than 65 with lung adenocarcinoma. In nucleotide form, the sequence is TGTGCCAGCAGCTTAGCAAAGGGGCCTGGCTATGGCTACACCTTC. Translated, this gives CASSLAKGPGYGYTF.